Sequencing of this T cell receptor beta chain was carried out in a study of T-cell memory formation after mild COVID-19. Study at large: TCR clusters were largely donor specific. General study findings and limits: In pre-infection memory, a portion of responding clones appeared, which suggested that cross-reactive memory joined. Mostly located in CM and EM were contracting CD4+ clones, with contracting CD8+ clones located in EMRA. CD4/CD8 balance characterized clones contracting day 15 to 85, and CD4+ skew characterized later expanders.

This clonotype was found a few times. The antigen remains unidentified. Each CDR3 protein is one row after TCRdb ran MiXCR on the 5' RACE reads. The sample has about 390,000 distinct CDR3 sequences, approximately 16% seen once. Sequenced input: PBMCs or a T cell subset sorted from them (not recorded which). The TCR originated in a man between 18 and 35 years old who had mild COVID-19 (a few samples of this study predate the infection). Cell type and time point are not known.

CDR3 sequence: CASSLAPYVTGELFF. The DNA of the CDR3 is TGTGCCAGCAGCTTAGCACCGTACGTTACCGGGGAGCTGTTTTTT. This rearrangement joins TRBV7-6 to TRBJ2-2; D unclear. The CDR3 sequence is 15 residues long. The germline V gene encodes CDR1 SGHVS and CDR2 FNYEAQ. V shed 0 bases and J shed 5 bases, with 10 bases lying between them.